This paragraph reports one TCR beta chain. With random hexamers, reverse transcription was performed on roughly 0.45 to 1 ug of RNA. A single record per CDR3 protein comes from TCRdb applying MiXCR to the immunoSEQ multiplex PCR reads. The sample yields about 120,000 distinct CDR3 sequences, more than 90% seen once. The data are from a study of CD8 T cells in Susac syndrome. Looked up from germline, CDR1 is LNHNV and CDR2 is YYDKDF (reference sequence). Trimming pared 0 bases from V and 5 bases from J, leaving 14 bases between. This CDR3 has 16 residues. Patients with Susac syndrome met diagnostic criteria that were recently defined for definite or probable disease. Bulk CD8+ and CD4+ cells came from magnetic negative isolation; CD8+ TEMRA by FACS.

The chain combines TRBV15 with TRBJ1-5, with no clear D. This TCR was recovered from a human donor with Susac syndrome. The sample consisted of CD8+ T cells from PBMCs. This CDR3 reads CATSRDLGVGYQPQHF. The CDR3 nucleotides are TGTGCCACCAGCAGAGATCTCGGGGTGGGGTATCAGCCCCAGCATTTT.